This T cell receptor beta chain stems from a study of spatial heterogeneity in lung cancer. On the study more broadly: Every unique TCR and UMI combination, on average, appeared more than ten times in raw reads.

The time point was: sample taken at primary tumor resection. In each case, whole RNA from tumor, nontumor lung or frozen PBMC was sequenced unsorted. Many counts were recorded for this clonotype. In a library made to pick up alpha chains, this beta chain is a stray read with a size that means little. In the library, each TCR cDNA molecule bore its own unique molecular identifier. Using its own MiXCR run on the 5' RACE reads, TCRdb lists one record per CDR3 protein. The sample has approximately 11,000 distinct CDR3 sequences, approximately 4% seen once; the top ten hold about 7.6%. V was shortened by 4 bases and J by 1 base, with 6 bases between the two germline ends. This CDR3 is built from 13 residues.

Source: normal lung tissue next to the tumor, taken at surgery. This TCR was sampled from a male donor with early-stage non-small cell lung cancer. The genes are TRBV12-3 or TRBV12-4 and TRBJ2-3, with no clear D. CDR3 sequence reads: CASSYFGTDTQYF. The CDR3 nucleotides read TGTGCCAGCAGTTATTTCGGCACAGATACGCAGTATTTT.